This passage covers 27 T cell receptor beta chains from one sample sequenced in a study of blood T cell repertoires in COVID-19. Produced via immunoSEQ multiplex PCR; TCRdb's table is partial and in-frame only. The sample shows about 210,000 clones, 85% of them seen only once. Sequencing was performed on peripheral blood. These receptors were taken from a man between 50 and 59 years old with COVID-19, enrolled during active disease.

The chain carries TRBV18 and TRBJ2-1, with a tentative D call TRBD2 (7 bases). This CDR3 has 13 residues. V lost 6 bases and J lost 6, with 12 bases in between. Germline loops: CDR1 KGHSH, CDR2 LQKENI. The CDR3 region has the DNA TGTGCCAGCTCCGGGGGGCAAGGCAATGAGCAGTTCTTC. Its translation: CASSGGQGNEQFF.

The CDR3 is CASTADRGREKLFF. The CDR3, as DNA: TGTGCCAGCACGGCGGACAGGGGACGTGAAAAACTGTTTTTT. The chain links TRBV2 to TRBJ1-4; 9 positions match TRBD1. The CDR3 extends over 14 amino acids. The germline V gene has CDR1 SNHLY and CDR2 FYNNEI. J lost 7 bases, V lost 7 bases, and 7 bases had no gene match.

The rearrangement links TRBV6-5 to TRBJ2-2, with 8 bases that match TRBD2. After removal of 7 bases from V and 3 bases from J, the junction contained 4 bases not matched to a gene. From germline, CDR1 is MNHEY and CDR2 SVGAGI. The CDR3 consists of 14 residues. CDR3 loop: CASTRRGDTGELFF. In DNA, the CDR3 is TGTGCCAGCACTCGGCGGGGGGACACCGGGGAGCTGTTTTTT.

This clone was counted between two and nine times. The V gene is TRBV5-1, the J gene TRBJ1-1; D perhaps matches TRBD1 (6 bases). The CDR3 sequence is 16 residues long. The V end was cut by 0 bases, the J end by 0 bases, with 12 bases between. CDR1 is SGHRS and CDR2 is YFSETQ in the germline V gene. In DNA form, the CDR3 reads TGCGCCAGCAGCTTGGTCGGGGGGCGGGTGAACACTGAAGCTTTCTTT. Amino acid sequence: CASSLVGGRVNTEAFF.

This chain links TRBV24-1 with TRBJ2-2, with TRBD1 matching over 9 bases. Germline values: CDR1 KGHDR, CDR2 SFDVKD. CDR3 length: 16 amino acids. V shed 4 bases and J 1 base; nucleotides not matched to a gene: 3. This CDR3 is CATSDEDRGNTGELFF. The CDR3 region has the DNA TGTGCCACCAGTGACGAGGACAGGGGGAACACCGGGGAGCTGTTTTTT.

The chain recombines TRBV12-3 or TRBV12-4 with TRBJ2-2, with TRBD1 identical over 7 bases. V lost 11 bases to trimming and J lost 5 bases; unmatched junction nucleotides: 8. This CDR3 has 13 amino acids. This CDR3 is CASQGVLTGELFF. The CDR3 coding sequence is TGTGCCTCCCAGGGGGTGCTTACCGGGGAGCTGTTTTTT.

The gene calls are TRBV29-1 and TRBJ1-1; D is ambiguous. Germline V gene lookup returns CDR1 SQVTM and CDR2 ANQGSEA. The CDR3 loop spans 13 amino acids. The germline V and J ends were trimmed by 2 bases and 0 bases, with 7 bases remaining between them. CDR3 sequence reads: CSVERRLNTEAFF. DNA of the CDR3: TGCAGCGTTGAAAGGAGACTGAACACTGAAGCTTTCTTT.

CDR3 loop: CASSQPREFLGYTF. The CDR3 DNA reads as TGCGCCAGCAGCCAACCCCGAGAGTTCCTGGGCTACACCTTC. This chain joins TRBV4-1 and TRBJ1-2; D uncertain. V was cut by 2 bases and J by 8 bases, with 15 bases left in between. From germline, CDR1 is MGHRA and CDR2 YSYEKL. The CDR3 is 14 amino acids.

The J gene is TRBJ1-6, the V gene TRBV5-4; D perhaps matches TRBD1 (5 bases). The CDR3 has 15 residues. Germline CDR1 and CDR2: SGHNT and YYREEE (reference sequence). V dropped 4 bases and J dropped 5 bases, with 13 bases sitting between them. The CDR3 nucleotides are TGTGCCAGCAGCGGGGGGTCCACAGATAATTCACCCCTCCACTTT. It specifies CASSGGSTDNSPLHF.

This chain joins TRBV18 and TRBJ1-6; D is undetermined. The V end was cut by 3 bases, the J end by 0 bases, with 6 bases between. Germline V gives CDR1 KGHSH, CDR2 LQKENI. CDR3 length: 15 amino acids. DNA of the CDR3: TGTGCCAGCTCACCGGCCCTCTCCTATAATTCACCCCTCCACTTT. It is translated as CASSPALSYNSPLHF.

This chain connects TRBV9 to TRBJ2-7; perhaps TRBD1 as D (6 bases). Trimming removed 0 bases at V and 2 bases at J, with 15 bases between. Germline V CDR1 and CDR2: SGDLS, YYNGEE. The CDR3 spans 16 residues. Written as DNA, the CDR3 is TGTGCCAGCAGCGTAGAAACCGGGACACCTCCCTACGAGCAGTACTTC. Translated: CASSVETGTPPYEQYF. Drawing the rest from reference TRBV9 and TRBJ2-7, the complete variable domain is DSGVTQTPKHLITATGQRVTLRCSPRSGDLSVYWYQQSLDQGLQFLIQYYNGEERAKGNILERFSAQQFPDLHSELNLSSLELGDSALYFCASSVETGTPPYEQYFGPGTRLTVT.

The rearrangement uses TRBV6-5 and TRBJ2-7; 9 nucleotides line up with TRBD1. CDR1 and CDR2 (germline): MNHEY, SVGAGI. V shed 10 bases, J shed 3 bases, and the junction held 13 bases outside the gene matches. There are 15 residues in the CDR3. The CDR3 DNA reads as TGTGCCACCCGAACCCTTCCGGGACAGGGCTACGAGCAGTACTTC. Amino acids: CATRTLPGQGYEQYF.

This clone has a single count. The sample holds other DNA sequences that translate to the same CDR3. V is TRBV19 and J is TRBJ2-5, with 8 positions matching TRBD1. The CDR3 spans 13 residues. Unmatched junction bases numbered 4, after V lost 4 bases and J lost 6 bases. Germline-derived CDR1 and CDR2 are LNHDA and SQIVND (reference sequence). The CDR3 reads CASSNGRGQTQYF. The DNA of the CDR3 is TGTGCCAGTAGTAACGGCAGGGGGCAGACCCAGTACTTC.

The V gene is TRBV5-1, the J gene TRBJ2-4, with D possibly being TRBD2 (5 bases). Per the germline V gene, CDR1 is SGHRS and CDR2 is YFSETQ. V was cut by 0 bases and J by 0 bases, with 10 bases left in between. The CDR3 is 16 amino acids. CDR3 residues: CASSLGGSLAKNIQYF. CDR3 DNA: TGCGCCAGCAGCTTGGGCGGGTCCTTAGCCAAAAACATTCAGTACTTC.

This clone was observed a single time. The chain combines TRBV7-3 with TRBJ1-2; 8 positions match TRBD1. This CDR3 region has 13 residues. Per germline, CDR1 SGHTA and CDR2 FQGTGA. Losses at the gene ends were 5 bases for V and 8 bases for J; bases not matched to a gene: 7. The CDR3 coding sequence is TGTGCCAGCAGCCCCAATCCAGGGGGCGGCTACACCTTC. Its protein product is CASSPNPGGGYTF.

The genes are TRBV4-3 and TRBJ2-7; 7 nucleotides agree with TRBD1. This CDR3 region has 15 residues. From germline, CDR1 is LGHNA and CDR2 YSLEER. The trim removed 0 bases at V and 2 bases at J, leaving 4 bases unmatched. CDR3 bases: TGCGCCAGCAGCCAAGATAGGGACAGCACCTACGAGCAGTACTTC. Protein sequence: CASSQDRDSTYEQYF.

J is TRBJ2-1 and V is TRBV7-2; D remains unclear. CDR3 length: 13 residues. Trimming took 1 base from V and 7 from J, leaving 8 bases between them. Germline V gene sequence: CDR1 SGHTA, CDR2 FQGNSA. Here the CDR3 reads CASSLDQINEQFF. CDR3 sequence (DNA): TGTGCCAGCAGCTTAGACCAGATTAATGAGCAGTTCTTC.

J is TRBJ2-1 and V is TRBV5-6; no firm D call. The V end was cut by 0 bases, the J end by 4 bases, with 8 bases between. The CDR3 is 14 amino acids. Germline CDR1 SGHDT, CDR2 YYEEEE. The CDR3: CASSLGQRYNEQFF. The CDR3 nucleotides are TGTGCCAGCAGCTTGGGGCAGAGGTACAATGAGCAGTTCTTC.

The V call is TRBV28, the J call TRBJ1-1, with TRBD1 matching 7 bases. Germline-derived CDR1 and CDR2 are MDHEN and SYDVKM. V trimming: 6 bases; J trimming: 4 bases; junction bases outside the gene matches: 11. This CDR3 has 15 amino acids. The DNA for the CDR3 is TGTGCCAGCAGACTAGAAGACAGGGTCTCCACTGAAGCTTTCTTT. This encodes CASRLEDRVSTEAFF.

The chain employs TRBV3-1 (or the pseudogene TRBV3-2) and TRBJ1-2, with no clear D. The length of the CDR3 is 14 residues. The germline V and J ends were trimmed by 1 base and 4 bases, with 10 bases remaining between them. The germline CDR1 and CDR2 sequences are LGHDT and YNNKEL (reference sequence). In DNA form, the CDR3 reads TGTGCCAGCAGCCAAGTCGGTGTAGTCTATGGCTACACCTTC. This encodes CASSQVGVVYGYTF.

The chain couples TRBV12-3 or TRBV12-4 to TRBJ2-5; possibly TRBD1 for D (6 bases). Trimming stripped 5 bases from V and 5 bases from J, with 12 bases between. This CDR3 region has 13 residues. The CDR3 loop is CASSPQGSETQYF. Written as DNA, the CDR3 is TGTGCCAGCAGTCCACAGGGTTCGGAGACCCAGTACTTC.

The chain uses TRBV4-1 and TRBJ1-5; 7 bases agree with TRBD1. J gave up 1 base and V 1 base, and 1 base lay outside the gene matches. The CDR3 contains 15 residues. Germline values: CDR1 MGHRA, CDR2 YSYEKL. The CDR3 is CASSQADRSNQPQHF. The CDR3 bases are TGCGCCAGCAGCCAAGCGGACAGGAGCAATCAGCCCCAGCATTTT.

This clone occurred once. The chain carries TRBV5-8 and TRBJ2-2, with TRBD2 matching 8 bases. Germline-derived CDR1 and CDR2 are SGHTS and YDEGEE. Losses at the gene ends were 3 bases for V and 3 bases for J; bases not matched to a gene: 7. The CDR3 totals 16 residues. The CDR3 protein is CASSWRSGGYTGELFF. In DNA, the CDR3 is TGTGCCAGCAGCTGGAGGAGCGGGGGTTACACCGGGGAGCTGTTTTTT.

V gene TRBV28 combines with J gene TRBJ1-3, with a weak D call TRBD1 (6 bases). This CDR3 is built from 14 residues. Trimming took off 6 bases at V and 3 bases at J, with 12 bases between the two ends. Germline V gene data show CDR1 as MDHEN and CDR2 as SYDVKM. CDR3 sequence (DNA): TGTGCCAGCAGCACAGGGTTTATTGGAAACACCATATATTTT. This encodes CASSTGFIGNTIYF.

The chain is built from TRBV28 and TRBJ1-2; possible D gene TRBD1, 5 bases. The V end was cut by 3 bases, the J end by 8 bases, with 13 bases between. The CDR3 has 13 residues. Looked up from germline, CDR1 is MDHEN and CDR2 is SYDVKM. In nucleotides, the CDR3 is TGTGCCAGCAGTTTGGGGCAAGGGGTGGGCTACACCTTC. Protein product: CASSLGQGVGYTF.

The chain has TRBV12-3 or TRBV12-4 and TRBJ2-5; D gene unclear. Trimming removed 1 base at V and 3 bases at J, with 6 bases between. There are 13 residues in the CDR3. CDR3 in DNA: TGTGCCAGCAGTTTAGGTCTAGAAGAGACCCAGTACTTC. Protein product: CASSLGLEETQYF.

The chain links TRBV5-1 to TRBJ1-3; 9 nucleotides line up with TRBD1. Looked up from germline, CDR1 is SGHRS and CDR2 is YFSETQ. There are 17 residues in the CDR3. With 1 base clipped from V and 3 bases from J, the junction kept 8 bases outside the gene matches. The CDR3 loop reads CASSLPLTGGGGNTIYF. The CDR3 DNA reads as TGCGCCAGCAGCTTGCCCCTGACAGGGGGAGGTGGAAACACCATATATTTT.